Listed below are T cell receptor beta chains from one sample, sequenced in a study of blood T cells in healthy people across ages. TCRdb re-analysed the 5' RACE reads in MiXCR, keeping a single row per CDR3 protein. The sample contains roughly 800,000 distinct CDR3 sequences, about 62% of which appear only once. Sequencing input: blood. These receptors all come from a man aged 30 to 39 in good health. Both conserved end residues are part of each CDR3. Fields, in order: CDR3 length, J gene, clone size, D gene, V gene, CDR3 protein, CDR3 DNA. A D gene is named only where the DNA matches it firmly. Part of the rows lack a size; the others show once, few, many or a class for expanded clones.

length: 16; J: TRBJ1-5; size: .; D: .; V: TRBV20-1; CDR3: CSASRGARSSNQPQHF; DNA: TGCAGTGCTAGTAGGGGTGCGCGGAGTAGCAATCAGCCCCAGCATTTT
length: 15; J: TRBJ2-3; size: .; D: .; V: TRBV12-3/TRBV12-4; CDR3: CASSFEGTSTDTQYF; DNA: TGTGCCAGCAGTTTTGAGGGAACGAGCACAGATACGCAGTATTTT
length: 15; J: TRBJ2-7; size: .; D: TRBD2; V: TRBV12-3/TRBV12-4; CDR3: CASSLVLAGGGEQYF; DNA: TGTGCCAGCAGTTTAGTGTTAGCGGGGGGTGGTGAGCAGTACTTC
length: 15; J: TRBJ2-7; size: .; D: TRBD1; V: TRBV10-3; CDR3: CAIRGQDRGSYEQYF; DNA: TGTGCCATCAGGGGGCAGGACAGGGGCTCCTACGAGCAGTACTTC
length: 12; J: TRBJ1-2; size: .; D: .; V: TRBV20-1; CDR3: CSARDSTVGYTF; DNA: TGCAGTGCTAGAGACTCAACAGTTGGCTACACCTTC
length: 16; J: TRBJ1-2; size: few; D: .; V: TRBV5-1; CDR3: CASSPSASAGASGYTF; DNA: TGCGCCAGCAGCCCCTCGGCGAGTGCGGGGGCGAGTGGCTACACCTTC
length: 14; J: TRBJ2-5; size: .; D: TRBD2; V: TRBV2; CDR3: CASSDSRSGGTQYF; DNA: TGTGCCAGCAGCGATTCCCGGAGCGGGGGGACCCAGTACTTC
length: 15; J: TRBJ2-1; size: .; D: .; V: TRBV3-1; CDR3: CASSQGQDLYNEQFF; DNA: TGTGCCAGCAGCCAAGGACAGGACCTCTACAATGAGCAGTTCTTC
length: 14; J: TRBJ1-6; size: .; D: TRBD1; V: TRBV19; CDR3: CASTATGANSPLHF; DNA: TGTGCCAGTACTGCGACAGGGGCAAATTCACCCCTCCACTTT
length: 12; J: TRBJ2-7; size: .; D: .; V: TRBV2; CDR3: CASSNPPGPPYF; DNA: TGTGCCAGCAGTAATCCACCGGGACCTCCGTACTTC